This passage covers 14 T cell receptor beta chains from one sample sequenced in a study of T cell changes during pregnancy in multiple sclerosis. Clones were read by immunoSEQ multiplex PCR, and TCRdb kept only the in-frame ones, dropping some. The table includes about 70,000 clones, roughly 94% detected once. The starting material was peripheral blood, obtained in the third trimester of pregnancy. The receptors shown here come from a female donor with multiple sclerosis, enrolled in a pregnancy study.

The chain combines TRBV30 with TRBJ2-3, with 7 nucleotides matching TRBD1. Germline assignment: CDR1 GTSNPN and CDR2 SVGIG (reference sequence). With V trimmed by 5 bases and J by 2 bases, 7 bases remained unmatched. This CDR3 is built from 14 residues. CDR3 region: CAWVGQPFTDTQYF. CDR3 bases: TGTGCCTGGGTGGGACAGCCGTTCACAGATACGCAGTATTTT.

This chain connects TRBV9 to TRBJ1-3; possibly TRBD1 for D (6 bases). V gave up 3 bases and J gave up 4 bases, with 11 bases separating them. Germline CDR1 is SGDLS and CDR2 is YYNGEE. The CDR3 is 14 residues long. CDR3 sequence (DNA): TGTGCCAGCAGCGCAGGGGTGTCAGGAAACACCATATATTTT. Translated: CASSAGVSGNTIYF.

The rearrangement links TRBV9 to TRBJ2-3; TRBD2 aligns across 10 bases. Looked up from germline, CDR1 is SGDLS and CDR2 is YYNGEE. The CDR3 sequence is 14 residues long. J gave up 3 bases and V 2 bases, and 0 bases lay outside the gene matches. CDR3 loop: CASSVSGGTDTQYF. The CDR3 nucleotides are TGTGCCAGCAGCGTTAGCGGGGGGACAGATACGCAGTATTTT.

A single count supports this clone. V usage is TRBV6-5 and J usage is TRBJ2-1, with 11 positions matching TRBD2. The CDR3 sequence is 15 residues long. CDR1 MNHEY and CDR2 SVGAGI come from the germline V gene. V trimming: 4 bases; J trimming: 3 bases; junction bases outside the gene matches: 2. CDR3 DNA: TGTGCCAGCAGTTTAACTAGCGGGGGCTACAATGAGCAGTTCTTC. Translation: CASSLTSGGYNEQFF.

The gene calls are TRBV7-8 and TRBJ2-5; TRBD2 aligns across 9 bases. Trimming at V came to 1 base and at J to 5 bases, leaving 8 bases not matched to a gene. CDR1 is SGHVS and CDR2 is FQNEAQ in the germline V gene. The CDR3 runs 16 residues. CDR3 sequence reads: CASSLDRRGGRETQYF. The CDR3 nucleotides are TGTGCCAGCAGCTTAGATCGGCGGGGGGGCCGGGAGACCCAGTACTTC.

This clone appeared a few times. The chain uses TRBV6-4 and TRBJ2-3, with 12 bases fitting TRBD1. J gave up 4 bases and V 3 bases, and 5 bases lay outside the gene matches. Germline values: CDR1 MRHNA, CDR2 SNTAGT. The CDR3 is 16 amino acids. The CDR3 loop reads CASSDRGTGGPDTQYF. CDR3 DNA: TGTGCCAGCAGTGATCGCGGGACAGGGGGCCCAGATACGCAGTATTTT.

The chain uses TRBV25-1 and TRBJ2-5; the D is unclear. Looked up from germline, CDR1 is MGHDK and CDR2 is SYGVNS. The CDR3 is 15 amino acids. The V and J ends lost 1 base and 3 bases respectively, with 12 bases between them. This CDR3 reads CASSESGQLEETQYF. CDR3 DNA: TGTGCCAGCAGTGAATCTGGGCAGCTGGAAGAGACCCAGTACTTC.

In this sample, this clone turned up once. This sequence joins TRBV4-3 and TRBJ1-2; no reliable D call. With 0 bases removed from V and 4 bases from J, the gap between germline ends came to 12 bases. The CDR3 runs to 15 residues. Germline V gene data show CDR1 as LGHNA and CDR2 as YSLEER. CDR3 residues: CASSQEAGNLYGYTF. The CDR3 bases are TGCGCCAGCAGCCAAGAGGCCGGGAACCTCTATGGCTACACCTTC.

This clone was detected only a few times. The chain has TRBV4-1 and TRBJ1-6; D not certain. V lost 4 bases, J lost 9 bases, and 16 bases lay in between. Per germline, CDR1 MGHRA and CDR2 YSYEKL. This CDR3 spans 15 amino acids. The CDR3 nucleotides are TGCGCCAGCAGCCCGGAGAGGAGGGTGGGTTCACCCCTCCACTTT. It encodes CASSPERRVGSPLHF.

This rearrangement joins TRBV9 to TRBJ1-2; possibly TRBD1 for D (5 bases). Trimming removed 4 bases from V and 4 bases from J, with 20 bases in between. This CDR3 spans 16 amino acids. Germline values: CDR1 SGDLS, CDR2 YYNGEE. CDR3 sequence: CASSRMTDLPLYGYTF. DNA for the CDR3: TGTGCCAGCAGCCGAATGACAGATCTACCTCTCTATGGCTACACCTTC.

The V and J genes are TRBV2 and TRBJ1-2; D gene ambiguous. V lost 2 bases and J 3 bases, leaving 4 bases between the germline ends. The CDR3 spans 12 residues. Germline CDR1 reads SNHLY; CDR2 reads FYNNEI. The DNA for the CDR3 is TGTGCCAGCAGTGAACTTGACTATGGCTACACCTTC. It is translated as CASSELDYGYTF.

The DNA of the CDR3 is TGTGCCAGCAGCTTTACTACGGGGGGTCACGTTTACGAGCAGTACTTC. Amino acid sequence: CASSFTTGGHVYEQYF. This chain links TRBV11-2 with TRBJ2-7, with 7 bases identical to TRBD2. Germline lookup yields CDR1 SGHAT and CDR2 FQNNGV. V shed 3 bases and J 4 bases; nucleotides not matched to a gene: 12. The CDR3 has 16 amino acids.

This clone was observed a single time. The genes are TRBV7-3 and TRBJ2-3; 8 bases match TRBD2. The junction had 16 bases not matched to a gene; V was cut back by 5 bases and J by 3 bases. The germline V gene has CDR1 SGHTA and CDR2 FQGTGA. The CDR3 has 18 residues. The chain's CDR3 is CASSPSGGRELRTDTQYF. The CDR3 nucleotides read TGTGCCAGCAGCCCGAGCGGGGGCCGGGAATTAAGGACAGATACGCAGTATTTT. Filled out from reference TRBV7-3 and TRBJ2-3, the complete variable domain reads GAGVSQTPSNKVTEKGKYVELRCDPISGHTALYWYRQSLGQGPEFLIYFQGTGAADDSGLPNDRFFAVRPEGSVSTLKIQRTERGDSAVYLCASSPSGGRELRTDTQYFGPGTRLTVL.

V and J are TRBV27 and TRBJ2-3; TRBD2 agrees at 9 bases. CDR3 length equals 17 residues. V gave up 5 bases and J gave up 6 bases; unmatched junction bases: 15. Looked up from germline, CDR1 is MNHEY and CDR2 is SMNVEV (reference sequence). The CDR3 reads CASSPRVRGGVMDTQYF. CDR3 DNA: TGTGCCAGCAGTCCCAGAGTGCGGGGGGGTGTTATGGATACGCAGTATTTT.